This TCR beta chain was recovered during a study of T cell changes during pregnancy in multiple sclerosis. The assay was immunoSEQ multiplex PCR, and TCRdb's table has in-frame clones only and misses some. The profile shows fewer than 75,000 clones, approximately 90% of them singletons. Germline loops: CDR1 MDHEN, CDR2 SYDVKM. Trimming took off 5 bases at V and 3 bases at J, with 8 bases between the two ends. The CDR3 is made up of 12 amino acids. This clonotype originated in a female donor in good health, enrolled as a control in a pregnancy study. The material was peripheral blood, obtained after pregnancy. The chain recombines TRBV28 with TRBJ2-7; the D gene is possibly TRBD2 (5 bases). The CDR3 nucleotides are TGTGCCAGCAGTCCCGGGGTCTACGAGCAGTACTTC. Translating gives CASSPGVYEQYF.